This T cell receptor (beta chain) was identified in a study of cytomegalovirus exposure and HLA in healthy donors. Overall study results and limits: TCR beta chains numbering 150 to 200 were designated cytomegalovirus-associated.

As for this clone: Its antigen remains unknown.

The CDR3 length is 13 residues. The V end was cut by 3 bases, the J end by 5 bases, with 8 bases between. Germline CDR1 LNHDA, CDR2 SQIVND (reference sequence). PCR involved 60 Vbeta and 13 Jbeta primers. Assay: immunoSEQ multiplex PCR; the TCRdb copy retains only in-frame clones and omits some. The data show 30,000 to 35,000 clones, approximately 80% seen once. Sequenced sample: PBMCs. This chain joins TRBV19 and TRBJ1-5, with D unclear. This receptor was identified in a male donor in good health and CMV-seronegative. The CDR3 nucleotides are TGTGCCAGTAGTATGGATCGGGATCAGCCCCAGCATTTT. This sequence encodes CASSMDRDQPQHF.